This T cell receptor beta chain was profiled in a study of OX40 agonist ivuxolimab in advanced cancers. Overall study results and limits: Mean expanded clone counts were higher in CD8+ than CD4+ T cells.

Patients with a history of autoimmune disease or on systemic immunosuppression were excluded. Of note for this clone: As yet, its antigen is unknown.

The germline CDR1 and CDR2 sequences are ENHRY and SYGVKD. The CDR3 length is 12 residues. Trimming cost V 4 bases and J 7 bases, with 9 bases left between them. Some clones are missing from TCRdb's copy, which holds only in-frame ones; the method was immunoSEQ multiplex PCR. Among approximately 74,000 clones, roughly 90% were seen once, and the ten largest hold around 0.29%. The V gene is TRBV10-3, the J gene TRBJ2-3; no definite D call. The TCR comes from an adult with an advanced solid tumor such as melanoma, head and neck, liver or kidney cancer. Sequencing used CD4+ or CD8+ T cells sorted from blood, obtained in a trial of the OX40 agonist ivuxolimab. The CDR3 DNA follows: TGTGCCATCAGTGCGGGTCTTAATACGCAGTATTTT. Its protein product is CAISAGLNTQYF.